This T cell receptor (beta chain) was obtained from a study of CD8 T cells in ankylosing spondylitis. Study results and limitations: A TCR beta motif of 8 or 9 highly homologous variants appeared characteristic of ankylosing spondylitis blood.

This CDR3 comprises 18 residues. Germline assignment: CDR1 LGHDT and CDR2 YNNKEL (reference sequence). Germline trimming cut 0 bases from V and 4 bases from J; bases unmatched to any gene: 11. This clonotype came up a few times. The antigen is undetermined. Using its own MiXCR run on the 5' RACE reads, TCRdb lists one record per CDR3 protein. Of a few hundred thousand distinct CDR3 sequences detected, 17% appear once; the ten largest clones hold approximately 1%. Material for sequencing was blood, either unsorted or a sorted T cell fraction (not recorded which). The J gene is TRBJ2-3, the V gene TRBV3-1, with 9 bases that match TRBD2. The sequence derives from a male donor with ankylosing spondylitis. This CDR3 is CASSQEPSGAGGPDTQYF. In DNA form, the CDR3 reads TGTGCCAGCAGCCAAGAACCCTCGGGAGCGGGGGGCCCAGATACGCAGTATTTT.